This T cell receptor (beta chain) was recovered during a study of shared clonotypes between healthy human individuals. Study conclusions and caveats: Genetic and exposure-history diversity was limited by the few donors.

Measured with immunoSEQ multiplex PCR; TCRdb has only the in-frame clones, and not every one. The profile shows approximately 810,000 clones, 80% to 95% of them singletons. As for this clone: What it binds is not known.

The CDR3 spans 15 residues. Trimming left V 4 bases short and J 5 bases short, with 17 bases between. Germline-derived CDR1 and CDR2 are LNHNV and YYDKDF (reference sequence). Positive CCR7 selection of CD45RO-negative cells yielded the naive CD8 cells, and terminally differentiated effector memory CD45RA+ cells were excluded. This TCR derives from a young man in good health. This rearrangement joins TRBV15 to TRBJ2-5; perhaps TRBD1 as D (5 bases). The sample was naive CD8+ T cells sorted from blood. The CDR3 sequence: CATSKGQGFDETQYF. The DNA of the CDR3 is TGTGCCACCAGCAAAGGGCAGGGATTTGACGAGACCCAGTACTTC.